A single sample is the source of the 14 T cell receptor beta chains below, sequenced in a study of blood T cell repertoires in COVID-19. Clones were sequenced by immunoSEQ multiplex PCR, and TCRdb holds only the in-frame ones, with some missing. The sample contains over 250,000 clones, more than 85% of which appear only once. Sample: peripheral blood. The source is a person aged 18-29 years with COVID-19, enrolled during active disease.

The chain couples TRBV4-1 to TRBJ2-3; 7 bases are a match to TRBD1. V was clipped by 3 bases and J by 6 bases; unmatched bases: 27. CDR3 length: 21 residues. The germline V gene has CDR1 MGHRA and CDR2 YSYEKL. In nucleotides, the CDR3 is TGCGCCAGCAGCCATCCTTCGACAGGGTATTTGGCTAGTCCGGAGGCGGATACGCAGTATTTT. Translating gives CASSHPSTGYLASPEADTQYF.

The sample holds one count of this clone. This chain uses TRBV10-3 with TRBJ2-7; 10 bases line up with TRBD1. The V gene end was trimmed by 4 bases and the J gene end by 7 bases; junction bases not matched to a gene: 4. CDR1 is ENHRY and CDR2 is SYGVKD in the germline V gene. This CDR3 is built from 13 residues. The DNA for the CDR3 is TGTGCCATCAGTGGACAGGGGGCGGAAGAGCAGTACTTC. Translated, it gives CAISGQGAEEQYF.

Comment on this clone: Different DNA sequences within this sample yield the same CDR3. V and J are TRBV19 and TRBJ2-1; tentative D call: TRBD2 (6 bases). CDR1 is LNHDA, CDR2 SQIVND, per germline (reference sequence). CDR3 length: 16 amino acids. V lost 0 bases, J lost 0 bases, and 9 bases lay in between. Written as DNA, the CDR3 is TGTGCCAGTAGTATAGAGGGGAGGAGCTCCTACAATGAGCAGTTCTTC. Its protein is CASSIEGRSSYNEQFF. Complete variable domain (other parts from reference TRBV19 and TRBJ2-1): DGGITQSPKYLFRKEGQNVTLSCEQNLNHDAMYWYRQDPGQGLRLIYYSQIVNDFQKGDIAEGYSVSREKKESFPLTVTSAQKNPTAFYLCASSIEGRSSYNEQFFGPGTRLTVL.

This clone was seen only a few times. The rearrangement uses TRBV5-1 and TRBJ2-2, with a possible D match to TRBD1 (5 bases). CDR3 length equals 14 residues. From germline, CDR1 is SGHRS and CDR2 YFSETQ. V lost 1 base, J lost 3 bases, and 7 bases lay in between. CDR3 loop: CASSLIGDTGELFF. DNA of the CDR3: TGCGCCAGCAGCTTGATAGGGGACACCGGGGAGCTGTTTTTT.

This clone showed up just a few times. V gene TRBV5-4 combines with J gene TRBJ2-4, with no clear D. The CDR3 length is 14 residues. V lost 0 bases and J lost 0, with 4 bases in between. Germline values: CDR1 SGHNT, CDR2 YYREEE (reference sequence). The chain's CDR3 is CASSLAGAKNIQYF. The CDR3 region has the DNA TGTGCCAGCAGCTTGGCGGGAGCCAAAAACATTCAGTACTTC. The entire variable domain, with the rest obtained from reference TRBV5-4 and TRBJ2-4, is as follows: ETGVTQSPTHLIKTRGQQVTLRCSSQSGHNTVSWYQQALGQGPQFIFQYYREEENGRGNFPPRFSGLQFPNYSSELNVNALELDDSALYLCASSLAGAKNIQYFGAGTRLSVL.

The chain couples TRBV19 to TRBJ2-3; maybe TRBD2 (5 bases). Germline lookup yields CDR1 LNHDA and CDR2 SQIVND (reference sequence). Between the trimmed V and J ends, which lost 8 bases and 3 bases, there was a span of 15 bases. The CDR3 extends over 14 amino acids. As DNA, the CDR3 is TGTGCCAGTCGGGCCAGCGGCACGACAGATACGCAGTATTTT. It codes for CASRASGTTDTQYF.

The chain uses TRBV7-3 and TRBJ2-1, with D perhaps TRBD1 (5 bases). The V gene's germline CDR1 is SGHTA and CDR2 FQGTGA. The CDR3 sequence is 17 residues long. Trimming shortened V by 5 bases and J by 2 bases, and 19 bases separated the two germline ends. The CDR3 reads CASSPLNRTRTYNEQFF. The CDR3 DNA follows: TGTGCCAGCAGCCCTCTAAACCGGACACGTACCTACAATGAGCAGTTCTTC.

The rearrangement joins TRBV28 to TRBJ1-5, with D unresolved. Per germline, CDR1 MDHEN and CDR2 SYDVKM. The CDR3 extends over 17 amino acids. Trimming shortened V by 1 base and J by 4 bases, and 17 bases separated the two germline ends. The CDR3 sequence is CASSLLEDVSRNQPQHF. DNA for the CDR3: TGTGCCAGCAGTTTATTGGAGGATGTAAGTCGTAATCAGCCCCAGCATTTT. Drawing the rest from reference TRBV28 and TRBJ1-5, the complete variable domain is DVKVTQSSRYLVKRTGEKVFLECVQDMDHENMFWYRQDPGLGLRLIYFSYDVKMKEKGDIPEGYSVSREKKERFSLILESASTNQTSMYLCASSLLEDVSRNQPQHFGDGTRLSIL.

CDR3 protein: CASSARGDGDTQYF. The CDR3 DNA reads TGTGCCAGCAGCGCCCGGGGGGACGGAGATACGCAGTATTTT. The rearrangement joins TRBV9 to TRBJ2-3, with 7 bases aligning to TRBD2. J was trimmed by 5 bases and V by 3 bases; bases with no gene match: 6. Looked up from germline, CDR1 is SGDLS and CDR2 is YYNGEE. This CDR3 is built from 14 residues.

The chain carries TRBV24-1 and TRBJ2-1, with TRBD1 identical over 7 bases. The CDR3 extends over 14 amino acids. The V gene end was trimmed by 5 bases and the J gene end by 9 bases; junction bases not matched to a gene: 9. The germline V gene has CDR1 KGHDR and CDR2 SFDVKD. The CDR3 sequence is CATSVLDRAAEQFF. CDR3 nucleotide sequence: TGTGCCACCAGTGTCCTCGACAGGGCGGCTGAGCAGTTCTTC.

This clone was seen a single time. The chain links TRBV10-2 to TRBJ1-5; TRBD1 is a possible D gene (6 bases). CDR1 is WSHSY, CDR2 SAAADI, per germline. V lost 3 bases and J lost 1, with 10 bases in between. The CDR3 is made up of 15 amino acids. The CDR3 region has the DNA TGCGCCAGCAGTGACTGGACAGAGAGCAATCAGCCCCAGCATTTT. Translation gives CASSDWTESNQPQHF.

J is TRBJ1-4 and V is TRBV28; D gene unclear. V shed 2 bases and J shed 6 bases, with 13 bases lying between them. This CDR3 contains 15 residues. CDR1 is MDHEN, CDR2 SYDVKM, per germline. CDR3 sequence (DNA): TGTGCCAGCAGTTTACTGGGGAGGGTCTATGAAAAACTGTTTTTT. This sequence encodes CASSLLGRVYEKLFF. Full variable domain (remainder filled in from reference TRBV28 and TRBJ1-4): DVKVTQSSRYLVKRTGEKVFLECVQDMDHENMFWYRQDPGLGLRLIYFSYDVKMKEKGDIPEGYSVSREKKERFSLILESASTNQTSMYLCASSLLGRVYEKLFFGSGTQLSVL.

This sequence joins TRBV7-2 and TRBJ1-2; 9 bases align to TRBD1. The CDR3 sequence is 16 residues long. Per germline, CDR1 SGHTA and CDR2 FQGNSA. The V gene end was trimmed by 1 base and the J gene end by 5 bases; junction bases not matched to a gene: 8. Here the CDR3 DNA reads TGTGCCAGCAGCTTAGAATATTCGGGACAGGGATATGGCTACACCTTC. Translating gives CASSLEYSGQGYGYTF.

The chain uses TRBV4-1 and TRBJ2-1; D is undetermined. Looked up from germline, CDR1 is MGHRA and CDR2 is YSYEKL. The CDR3 has 14 amino acids. The V gene lost 0 bases and the J gene lost 4 bases, with 7 bases spanning the gap. CDR3 nucleotide sequence: TGCGCCAGCAGCCAAGAAGACACGTACAATGAGCAGTTCTTC. Translating it yields CASSQEDTYNEQFF.